Presented here are 7 T cell receptor beta chains from one specimen sequenced in a study of T-cell reconstitution after alpha-beta-depleted transplantation in children. The TCRbeta library incorporated unique molecular identifiers. TCRdb reanalysed the PCR reads using MiXCR and keeps one entry per CDR3 protein. Of 81,000 or so distinct CDR3 sequences listed, around 15% were seen once; the top ten hold about 20%. Sequenced material: PBMCs, mostly from graft donor cells, taken 180 days after TCRalphabeta/CD19-depleted stem cell transplant. All receptors come from a male patient aged 2-15 years who had a stem cell transplant for acute lymphoblastic leukemia, so the T cells may come from the graft donor.

This clonotype showed up just a few times. The genes are TRBV6-1 and TRBJ2-7; TRBD1 agrees at 7 bases. V lost 5 bases to trimming and J lost 2 bases; unmatched junction nucleotides: 9. CDR3 length: 15 residues. The germline CDR1 and CDR2 sequences are MNHNS and SASEGT. The CDR3 sequence is CASSQTGSNTYEQYF. The CDR3, as DNA: TGTGCCAGCAGTCAGACAGGGAGTAATACCTACGAGCAGTACTTC.

The genes are TRBV20-1 and TRBJ2-5; D is unclear. CDR3 size: 15 residues. Trimming left V 6 bases short and J 3 bases short, with 20 bases between. The germline gives CDR1 DFQATT, CDR2 SNEGSKA (reference sequence). The CDR3 spells CSAPRGGNFEETQYF. The DNA for the CDR3 is TGCAGTGCCCCAAGAGGCGGAAATTTTGAAGAGACCCAGTACTTC.

V usage is TRBV5-5 and J usage is TRBJ2-5, with D possibly TRBD2 on 6 matching bases. The CDR3 contains 15 residues. V lost 1 base to trimming and J lost 5 bases, with 15 bases between them. The germline V gene encodes CDR1 SGHKS and CDR2 YYEKEE (reference sequence). The DNA of the CDR3 is TGTGCCAGCAGCTTGTCGGGGGTAGGTGTGGAGACCCAGTACTTC. Amino acid sequence: CASSLSGVGVETQYF.

The CDR3 coding sequence is TGTGCCAGCAGCGTAGAAATCAGGGACAATTCACCCCTCCACTTT. Protein product: CASSVEIRDNSPLHF. This chain uses TRBV9 with TRBJ1-6, with D possibly being TRBD1 (5 bases). V dropped 0 bases and J dropped 7 bases, with 11 bases sitting between them. CDR1 SGDLS and CDR2 YYNGEE come from the germline V gene. The CDR3 consists of 15 residues.

The rearrangement joins TRBV21-1 to TRBJ2-1. TRBV21-1 corresponds to a pseudogene. CDR3 length: 10 amino acids. The CDR3 loop is CASRDNEQFF. DNA for the CDR3: TGTGCCAGCAGAGACAATGAGCAGTTCTTC.

This clonotype was counted between two and nine times. This sequence joins TRBV12-3 or TRBV12-4 and TRBJ1-4; 7 bases are a match to TRBD1. Unmatched junction bases numbered 9, after V lost 6 bases and J lost 2 bases. The CDR3 has 16 residues. The CDR3 region is CASRFGTVGTNEKLFF. The CDR3 DNA sequence: TGTGCCAGCAGGTTCGGGACAGTGGGGACTAATGAAAAACTGTTTTTT.

The J gene is TRBJ2-2, the V gene TRBV5-1, with D unresolved. The CDR3 contains 11 residues. Between the trimmed V and J ends, which lost 5 bases and 4 bases, there was a span of 3 bases. The germline V gene has CDR1 SGHRS and CDR2 YFSETQ. For the CDR3, the DNA is TGCGCCAGCAGTTCCACCGGGGAGCTGTTTTTT. Protein: CASSSTGELFF.